The present T cell receptor (beta chain) was sequenced within a study of radiation and T cells in renal cell carcinoma. Germline lookup yields CDR1 SGDLS and CDR2 YYNGEE. Trimming pared 2 bases from V and 0 bases from J, leaving 8 bases between. The CDR3 extends over 15 amino acids. The study, taken as a whole, reports: Top tumor clonotypes rose in blood 2 weeks post-radiation, then contracted.

Remarks on this clone: The antigen is undetermined.

Time point: blood 2 weeks post-SBRT. Specified treatment: 15 Gy SBRT to primary tumor, nephrectomy 4 weeks later. After SBRT, blood was collected at 2 and 4 weeks, plus baseline. The assay was immunoSEQ multiplex PCR, and TCRdb's table has in-frame clones only and misses some. The sample records around 130,000 clones, around 89% being singletons. This sequence originates from a woman between 65 and 79 years old with renal cell carcinoma. The chain employs TRBV9 and TRBJ1-4; TRBD1 is a possible D gene (6 bases). Sequences were derived from blood, sampled from a patient whose treatment included radiotherapy and nephrectomy. The CDR3 DNA sequence: TGTGCCAGCAGCGTGACAGGCGCAACTAATGAAAAACTGTTTTTT. This gives the protein CASSVTGATNEKLFF. Complete variable domain (other parts from reference TRBV9 and TRBJ1-4): DSGVTQTPKHLITATGQRVTLRCSPRSGDLSVYWYQQSLDQGLQFLIQYYNGEERAKGNILERFSAQQFPDLHSELNLSSLELGDSALYFCASSVTGATNEKLFFGSGTQLSVL.